This is a list of T cell receptor beta chains from one sample in a study of control samples from healthy donors and cancer patients. Some clones are missing from TCRdb's copy, which holds only in-frame ones; the method was immunoSEQ multiplex PCR. The table shows 70,000 to 85,000 clones, with 91% occurring only once. The material sequenced was blood. The receptors here all came from a man aged 45-65 years in good health. Each CDR3 is given with its conserved first and last residue. A D gene is named only where the DNA matches it firmly. Expanded clones are given a class, and other clones once, few, many or no size at all.

clone_size: -; j_call: TRBJ2-7; d_call: -; v_call: TRBV6-5; cdr3_aa: CASSYSAGKYEQYF; cdr3_nt: TGTGCCAGCAGTTACTCGGCCGGGAAGTACGAGCAGTACTTC
clone_size: -; j_call: TRBJ1-2; d_call: TRBD1; v_call: TRBV7-2; cdr3_aa: CASSLLTGVSYGYTF; cdr3_nt: TGTGCCAGCAGCCTCCTGACAGGGGTTTCCTATGGCTACACCTTC
clone_size: -; j_call: TRBJ1-5; d_call: TRBD1; v_call: TRBV6-6; cdr3_aa: CASSYSGQGGQPQHF; cdr3_nt: TGTGCCAGCAGTTACTCTGGACAGGGAGGTCAGCCCCAGCATTTT
clone_size: -; j_call: TRBJ2-3; d_call: TRBD1; v_call: TRBV19; cdr3_aa: CASSVPGQGTDTQYF; cdr3_nt: TGTGCCAGTAGTGTTCCGGGACAGGGCACAGATACGCAGTATTTT
clone_size: -; j_call: TRBJ1-1; d_call: -; v_call: TRBV6-5; cdr3_aa: CASSRHRDTEAFF; cdr3_nt: TGTGCCAGCAGTCGGCACAGGGACACTGAAGCTTTCTTT
clone_size: -; j_call: TRBJ1-1; d_call: -; v_call: TRBV12-5; cdr3_aa: CASGRDLIQAEAFF; cdr3_nt: TGTGCTAGTGGGAGAGATCTTATCCAGGCTGAAGCTTTCTTT
clone_size: -; j_call: TRBJ2-2; d_call: TRBD2; v_call: TRBV19; cdr3_aa: CASSMGASGGTGELFF; cdr3_nt: TGTGCCAGTAGTATGGGTGCTAGCGGGGGCACCGGGGAGCTGTTTTTT
clone_size: -; j_call: TRBJ1-1; d_call: -; v_call: TRBV7-9; cdr3_aa: CASSLSSAQAFF; cdr3_nt: TGTGCCAGCAGCTTATCCTCCGCGCAAGCTTTCTTT
clone_size: once; j_call: TRBJ2-2; d_call: -; v_call: TRBV5-1; cdr3_aa: CASSLDWSGELFF; cdr3_nt: TGCGCCAGCAGCCTCGATTGGTCCGGGGAGCTGTTTTTT
clone_size: once; j_call: TRBJ2-3; d_call: -; v_call: TRBV24-1; cdr3_aa: CATSDLGRGPDTQYF; cdr3_nt: TGTGCCACCAGTGATTTGGGGCGGGGTCCCGATACGCAGTATTTT
clone_size: -; j_call: TRBJ1-3; d_call: -; v_call: TRBV5-8; cdr3_aa: CASSLGLSSGNTIYF; cdr3_nt: TGTGCCAGCAGCTTGGGACTGAGCTCTGGAAACACCATATATTTT
clone_size: -; j_call: TRBJ1-1; d_call: -; v_call: TRBV6-5; cdr3_aa: CASSFFGGVAEAFF; cdr3_nt: TGTGCCAGCAGCTTTTTCGGGGGAGTCGCTGAAGCTTTCTTT
clone_size: -; j_call: TRBJ2-7; d_call: -; v_call: TRBV5-6; cdr3_aa: CASSHSRAYEQYF; cdr3_nt: TGTGCCAGCAGCCATTCCAGGGCCTACGAGCAGTACTTC
clone_size: -; j_call: TRBJ1-6; d_call: -; v_call: TRBV6-5; cdr3_aa: CASSQRLRDLHF; cdr3_nt: TGTGCCAGCAGTCAACGCCTCAGGGACCTCCACTTT
clone_size: -; j_call: TRBJ1-2; d_call: -; v_call: TRBV9; cdr3_aa: CASSPSWRQYYGYTF; cdr3_nt: TGTGCCAGCAGCCCTTCATGGAGGCAGTACTATGGCTACACCTTC
clone_size: -; j_call: TRBJ1-6; d_call: -; v_call: TRBV15; cdr3_aa: CATSRESYSPLHF; cdr3_nt: TGTGCCACCAGCAGAGAGTCGTATTCACCCCTCCACTTT
clone_size: -; j_call: TRBJ1-2; d_call: TRBD1; v_call: TRBV3-1/TRBV3-2; cdr3_aa: CASSQDNRGVNGYTF; cdr3_nt: TGTGCCAGCAGCCAAGATAACAGGGGGGTTAACGGCTACACCTTC
clone_size: -; j_call: TRBJ2-7; d_call: -; v_call: TRBV14; cdr3_aa: CASSQAGTTPYF; cdr3_nt: TGTGCCAGCAGCCAGGCCGGGACCACTCCGTACTTC
clone_size: few; j_call: TRBJ1-2; d_call: TRBD1; v_call: TRBV19; cdr3_aa: CASSPLPGQGNGYTF; cdr3_nt: TGTGCCAGTAGTCCACTTCCGGGACAGGGGAATGGCTACACCTTC
clone_size: -; j_call: TRBJ1-1; d_call: -; v_call: TRBV12-3/TRBV12-4; cdr3_aa: CASSFPGTEAFF; cdr3_nt: TGTGCCAGCAGTTTCCCTGGCACTGAAGCTTTCTTT
clone_size: -; j_call: TRBJ2-5; d_call: -; v_call: TRBV5-6; cdr3_aa: CASSLSGFQETQYF; cdr3_nt: TGTGCCAGCAGCTTGTCCGGGTTCCAAGAGACCCAGTACTTC
clone_size: -; j_call: TRBJ1-1; d_call: -; v_call: TRBV29-1; cdr3_aa: CSVENGGRNEAFF; cdr3_nt: TGCAGCGTTGAAAACGGGGGACGGAATGAAGCTTTCTTT
clone_size: -; j_call: TRBJ1-1; d_call: TRBD1; v_call: TRBV12-3/TRBV12-4; cdr3_aa: CASSSNRGFEAFF; cdr3_nt: TGTGCCAGCAGTTCGAACAGGGGGTTTGAAGCTTTCTTT
clone_size: -; j_call: TRBJ1-3; d_call: -; v_call: TRBV19; cdr3_aa: CASSQGSTARGHRNTIYF; cdr3_nt: TGTGCCAGTAGCCAGGGGAGCACGGCTCGGGGGCATCGAAACACCATATATTTT
clone_size: -; j_call: TRBJ2-3; d_call: -; v_call: TRBV27; cdr3_aa: CASRQLGGTDTQYF; cdr3_nt: TGTGCCAGCAGACAATTGGGGGGCACAGATACGCAGTATTTT
clone_size: -; j_call: TRBJ2-1; d_call: TRBD2; v_call: TRBV5-1; cdr3_aa: CASSSGLAGLGSEQFF; cdr3_nt: TGCGCCAGCAGCTCCGGACTAGCGGGGTTGGGAAGTGAGCAGTTCTTC
clone_size: few; j_call: TRBJ1-1; d_call: -; v_call: TRBV5-1; cdr3_aa: CASSLATSGPTEAFF; cdr3_nt: TGCGCCAGCAGCTTGGCCACTTCTGGCCCCACTGAAGCTTTCTTT
clone_size: -; j_call: TRBJ2-2; d_call: TRBD2; v_call: TRBV11-2; cdr3_aa: CASSLRTSPAGELFF; cdr3_nt: TGTGCCAGCAGCCTAAGGACTAGCCCGGCGGGGGAGCTGTTTTTT
clone_size: -; j_call: TRBJ1-6; d_call: -; v_call: TRBV10-3; cdr3_aa: CAISESKPQVSPLHF; cdr3_nt: TGTGCCATCAGTGAGTCGAAGCCACAGGTCTCACCCCTCCACTTT
clone_size: -; j_call: TRBJ2-4; d_call: -; v_call: TRBV24-1; cdr3_aa: CATSDLTDGNIQYF; cdr3_nt: TGTGCCACCAGTGATTTGACCGACGGTAACATTCAGTACTTC
clone_size: once; j_call: TRBJ1-1; d_call: -; v_call: TRBV6-5; cdr3_aa: CASRSGQNTEAFF; cdr3_nt: TGTGCCAGCAGATCCGGGCAGAACACTGAAGCTTTCTTT
clone_size: -; j_call: TRBJ2-6; d_call: -; v_call: TRBV27; cdr3_aa: CASSLSGSGANVLTF; cdr3_nt: TGTGCCAGCAGTTTATCAGGCTCTGGGGCCAACGTCCTGACTTTC
clone_size: -; j_call: TRBJ2-3; d_call: TRBD2; v_call: TRBV11-2; cdr3_aa: CASSLALSGGRDTQYF; cdr3_nt: TGTGCCAGCAGCTTAGCTCTTAGCGGGGGGAGGGATACGCAGTATTTT